The 4 T cell receptor beta chains listed next were all sequenced from one sample in a study of blood T cells in healthy people across ages. A second PCR, run for roughly 7 to 12 cycles, used a sample-barcoded 5' primer plus a J-beta primer mix. From the 5' RACE reads, TCRdb called clonotypes with MiXCR, one entry per CDR3 protein. Counted here are approximately 2,000,000 distinct CDR3 sequences, 39% occurring once; the ten biggest clones make up roughly 23%. Sequencing used blood. These TCRs come from a human donor in good health.

This clonotype occurred a few times. The rearrangement uses TRBV13 and TRBJ2-1; maybe TRBD1 (6 bases). The germline V and J ends were trimmed by 4 bases and 0 bases, with 22 bases remaining between them. The CDR3 consists of 19 residues. Germline V CDR1 and CDR2: PRHDT, FYEKMQ (reference sequence). In DNA form, the CDR3 reads TGTGCCAGCAGCTACCAGCCTCGACAGGCCAGAAGCTCCTACAATGAGCAGTTCTTC. Amino acids: CASSYQPRQARSSYNEQFF.

This clonotype was counted a few times. The genes are TRBV5-1 and TRBJ1-2; no clear D gene. Trimming removed 4 bases at V and 4 bases at J, with 17 bases between. Germline V gene lookup returns CDR1 SGHRS and CDR2 YFSETQ. The CDR3 spans 15 residues. The CDR3: CASSPGGGSRYGYTF. The CDR3 nucleotides are TGCGCCAGCAGCCCAGGTGGCGGCAGCCGCTATGGCTACACCTTC.

The chain employs TRBV11-2 and TRBJ2-1; no definite D call. V lost 8 bases to trimming and J lost 7 bases, with 15 bases between them. In germline, CDR1 is SGHAT, CDR2 FQNNGV. This CDR3 has 13 amino acids. CDR3 residues: CASGPPLRNEQFF. Here the CDR3 DNA reads TGTGCCAGCGGGCCTCCCCTCCGGAATGAGCAGTTCTTC.

A few counts support this clonotype. The gene calls are TRBV7-9 and TRBJ2-7, with a tentative D call TRBD2 (5 bases). Germline V lookup: CDR1 SEHNR, CDR2 FQNEAQ (reference sequence). The V end was cut by 8 bases, the J end by 3 bases, with 11 bases between. The CDR3 spans 12 residues. The CDR3 sequence: CASEGALYEQYF. The CDR3 DNA sequence: TGTGCCAGCGAGGGTGCCCTCTACGAGCAGTACTTC.